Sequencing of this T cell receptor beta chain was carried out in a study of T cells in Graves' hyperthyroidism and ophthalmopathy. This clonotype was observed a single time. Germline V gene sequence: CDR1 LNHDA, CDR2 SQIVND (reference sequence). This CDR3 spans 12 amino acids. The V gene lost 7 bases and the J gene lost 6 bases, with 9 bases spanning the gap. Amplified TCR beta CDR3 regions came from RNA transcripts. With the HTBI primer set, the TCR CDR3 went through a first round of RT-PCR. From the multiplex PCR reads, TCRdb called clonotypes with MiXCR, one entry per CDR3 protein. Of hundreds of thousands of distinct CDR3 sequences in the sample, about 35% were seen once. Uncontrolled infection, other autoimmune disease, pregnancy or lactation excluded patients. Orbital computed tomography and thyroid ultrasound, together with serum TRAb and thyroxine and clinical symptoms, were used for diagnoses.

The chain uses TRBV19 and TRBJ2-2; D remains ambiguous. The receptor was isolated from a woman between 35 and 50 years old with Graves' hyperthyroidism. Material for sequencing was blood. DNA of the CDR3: TGTGCCAGTAAACCCGGGCCCGGGGAGCTGTTTTTT. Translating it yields CASKPGPGELFF. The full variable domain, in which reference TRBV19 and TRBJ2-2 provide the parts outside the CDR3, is DGGITQSPKYLFRKEGQNVTLSCEQNLNHDAMYWYRQDPGQGLRLIYYSQIVNDFQKGDIAEGYSVSREKKESFPLTVTSAQKNPTAFYLCASKPGPGELFFGEGSRLTVL.